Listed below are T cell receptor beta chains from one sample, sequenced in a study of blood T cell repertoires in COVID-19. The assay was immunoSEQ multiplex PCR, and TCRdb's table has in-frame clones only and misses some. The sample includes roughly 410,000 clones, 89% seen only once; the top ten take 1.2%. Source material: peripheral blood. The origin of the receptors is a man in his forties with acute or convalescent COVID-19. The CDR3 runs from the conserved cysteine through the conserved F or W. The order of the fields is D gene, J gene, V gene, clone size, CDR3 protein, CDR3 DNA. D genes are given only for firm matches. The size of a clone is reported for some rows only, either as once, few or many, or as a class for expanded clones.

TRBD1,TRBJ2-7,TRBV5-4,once,CASSRGPKGVEYF,TGTGCCAGCAGTAGGGGGCCAAAGGGCGTGGAGTACTTC
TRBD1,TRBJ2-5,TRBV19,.,CASSIEDRGETQYF,TGTGCCAGTAGTATAGAAGACAGGGGTGAGACCCAGTACTTC
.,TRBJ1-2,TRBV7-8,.,CASSLRFPSGYGYTF,TGTGCCAGCAGCTTAAGGTTCCCCTCGGGCTATGGCTACACCTTC
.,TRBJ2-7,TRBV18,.,CASSPGSERGSYEQYF,TGTGCCAGCTCACCAGGATCCGAGAGAGGCTCCTACGAGCAGTACTTC
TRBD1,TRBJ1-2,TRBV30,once,CAWSDRDYGYTF,TGTGCCTGGAGCGACAGGGACTATGGCTACACCTTC
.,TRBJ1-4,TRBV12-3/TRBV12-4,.,CASRDTSEKLFF,TGTGCCTCCCGGGACACATCTGAAAAACTGTTTTTT
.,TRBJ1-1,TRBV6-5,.,CASYRGPEAFF,TGTGCCAGTTACCGCGGCCCTGAAGCTTTCTTT
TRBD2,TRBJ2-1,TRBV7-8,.,CASSLRLAGQSSYNEQFF,TGTGCCAGCAGCCTCAGACTAGCGGGCCAGAGCTCCTACAATGAGCAGTTCTTC
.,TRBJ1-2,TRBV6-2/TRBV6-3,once,CASSYSSGAYGYTF,TGTGCCAGCAGTTACTCTTCAGGGGCCTATGGCTACACCTTC
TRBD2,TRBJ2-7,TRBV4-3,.,CASSQQLAGGPHEQYF,TGCGCCAGCAGCCAACAGCTAGCGGGGGGGCCCCACGAGCAGTACTTC
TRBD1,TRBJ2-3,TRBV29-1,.,CSVPRRGRTDTQYF,TGCAGCGTACCCCGCAGGGGGCGCACAGATACGCAGTATTTT
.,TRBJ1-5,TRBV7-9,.,CASSFGRDNQPQHF,TGTGCCAGCAGCTTCGGCAGGGACAATCAGCCCCAGCATTTT
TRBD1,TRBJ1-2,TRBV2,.,CASSRQGANYGYTF,TGTGCCAGCAGTCGACAGGGGGCGAACTATGGCTACACCTTC
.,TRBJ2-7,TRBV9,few,CASSVDRRSWWEQYF,TGTGCCAGCAGCGTAGATCGGAGGAGCTGGTGGGAGCAGTACTTC
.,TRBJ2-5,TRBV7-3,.,CASSLGGRETQYF,TGTGCCAGCAGCTTAGGGGGCCGGGAGACCCAGTACTTC